This TCR beta chain was recovered during a study of cytomegalovirus exposure and HLA in healthy donors. Study results and caveats: Specificity for CMV antigens was confirmed in vitro for a few of the CMV-associated chains. TCR beta chains numbering under 200 were designated cytomegalovirus-associated. In a later analysis, a missense DCLRE1C variant was linked to TCR beta V- and J-gene trimming.

PCR amplification relied on 60 Vbeta primers (plus 13 Jbeta primers). Here immunoSEQ multiplex PCR was the method, and the copy in TCRdb shows in-frame clones only, minus some. Of more than 130,000 clones listed, 60% to 85% are singletons. Everyone who donated was a healthy bone marrow donor. The germline V gene encodes CDR1 LNHDA and CDR2 SQIVND (reference sequence). The CDR3 loop spans 14 amino acids. Trimming left V 3 bases short and J 3 bases short, with 9 bases between. A word on this clone: As yet, its antigen is unknown.

The sequence was collected from a male donor in good health and CMV-seronegative. Material: PBMCs. The chain recombines TRBV19 with TRBJ1-5, with D hard to call. The CDR3 sequence: CASSIGQLNQPQHF. CDR3 DNA: TGTGCCAGTAGTATTGGGCAGCTCAATCAGCCCCAGCATTTT. Using reference TRBV19 and TRBJ1-5 for the parts outside the CDR3, the full variable domain is DGGITQSPKYLFRKEGQNVTLSCEQNLNHDAMYWYRQDPGQGLRLIYYSQIVNDFQKGDIAEGYSVSREKKESFPLTVTSAQKNPTAFYLCASSIGQLNQPQHFGDGTRLSIL.